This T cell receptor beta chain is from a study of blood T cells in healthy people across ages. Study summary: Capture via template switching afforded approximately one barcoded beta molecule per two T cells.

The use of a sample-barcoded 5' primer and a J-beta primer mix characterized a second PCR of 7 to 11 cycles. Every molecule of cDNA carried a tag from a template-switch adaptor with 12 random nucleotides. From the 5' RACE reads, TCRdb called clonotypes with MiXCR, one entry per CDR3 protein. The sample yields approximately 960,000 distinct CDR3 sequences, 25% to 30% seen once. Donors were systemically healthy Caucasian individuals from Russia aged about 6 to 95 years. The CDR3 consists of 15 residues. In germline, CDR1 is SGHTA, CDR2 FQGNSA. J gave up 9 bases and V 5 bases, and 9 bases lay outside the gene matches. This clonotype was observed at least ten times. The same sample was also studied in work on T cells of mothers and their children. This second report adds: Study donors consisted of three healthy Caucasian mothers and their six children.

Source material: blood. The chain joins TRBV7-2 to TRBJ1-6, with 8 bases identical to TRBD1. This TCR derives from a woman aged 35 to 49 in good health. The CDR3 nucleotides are TGTGCCAGCAGCCCTCAGGGGGCTGCGACTTCACCCCTCCACTTT. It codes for CASSPQGAATSPLHF.